This T cell receptor beta chain was recovered during a study of blood T cell repertoires in COVID-19. The overall study: Samples taken during acute and convalescent COVID-19 were collected in the United States, Italy and Spain. T cells, B-cell-depleted T cells, or PBMCs provided the cDNA or gDNA that served as material.

This CDR3 comprises 16 residues. Looked up from germline, CDR1 is SGHRS and CDR2 is YFSETQ. The germline V and J ends were trimmed by 4 bases and 0 bases, with 13 bases remaining between them. Which cohort a participant joined came from the clinical history participants gave. Authors' methods: Nucleated cell counts were estimated from reference gene primer amplification. Profiled with immunoSEQ multiplex PCR; TCRdb holds only in-frame clones, not every one. V and J calls and clone size come straight from that table; D and trimming were deduced from the DNA. The sample contains hundreds of thousands of clones, around 80% of which appear only once.

This sequence was found in a woman aged 35 to 49 with acute COVID-19. The rearrangement joins TRBV5-1 to TRBJ2-2; TRBD1 might be the D (6 bases). The sequenced sample was PBMCs or T cells enriched from blood (not recorded which). CDR3: CASSKNRVANTGELFF. CDR3 bases: TGCGCCAGCAGCAAAAACAGGGTTGCGAACACCGGGGAGCTGTTTTTT.